This T cell receptor (beta chain) appears in the sequencing data of a study of Tregs in tolerant kidney transplant recipients. This CDR3 has 14 residues. The junction had 3 bases not matched to a gene; V was cut back by 6 bases and J by 2 bases. The germline V gene encodes CDR1 SNHLY and CDR2 FYNNEI. TCRdb's table, derived via immunoSEQ multiplex PCR, lists solely in-frame clones and lacks some. The profile shows about 81,000 clones, around nine tenths of them singletons. The nonmyeloablative bone marrow transplants came from related graft donors, with transient mixed chimerism. Unstimulated regulatory T cells (CD4+CD25+CD127-), CD4+CD25- non-regulatory cells, CD4 and CD8 cells were FACS-sorted from thawed PBMCs.

This sequence joins TRBV2 and TRBJ2-2, with 7 bases lining up with TRBD1. The sequencing here drew on CD4+ T cells from blood (PBMCs), taken 24 months after the transplant. This receptor was identified in a human patient who received a combined kidney and bone marrow transplant. T cells may partly derive from the graft donor. The CDR3 region is CASSRGINTGELFF. CDR3 bases: TGTGCCAGCAGCAGGGGGATTAACACCGGGGAGCTGTTTTTT.